This T cell receptor beta chain was obtained from a study of CXCR3-negative and CXCR3-positive naive CD8 T cells. Per the germline V gene, CDR1 is MNHEY and CDR2 is SMNVEV (reference sequence). The CDR3 sequence is 14 residues long. Naive CD8+ T lymphocytes were specified as CD45RO-CCR7+CD27+CD95-. Study-wide results and caveats: In CXCR3-positive naive cells, the TRB CDR3s were more hydrophobic than in CXCR3-negative naive cells.

In regard to this clonotype: As yet, its antigen is unknown.

UMI-labeled TRB cDNA libraries were prepared by 5' RACE. One entry per CDR3 protein, without DNA, is what TCRdb gives after re-calling the 5' RACE reads. The sample holds 4,500 to 6,500 distinct CDR3 sequences. The receptor's source is a human donor in good health. Some clones in this sample may be carry-over from other donors' samples. Sequencing was done on a sample of naive CXCR3+ CD8+ T cells from blood. As for subset: CD45RO-CCR7+CD27+CD95- naive CD8+ T cells expressing CXCR3 (TNR3+). The rearrangement uses TRBV27 and TRBJ1-1. The CDR3 protein is CASSLSRKNTEAFF.